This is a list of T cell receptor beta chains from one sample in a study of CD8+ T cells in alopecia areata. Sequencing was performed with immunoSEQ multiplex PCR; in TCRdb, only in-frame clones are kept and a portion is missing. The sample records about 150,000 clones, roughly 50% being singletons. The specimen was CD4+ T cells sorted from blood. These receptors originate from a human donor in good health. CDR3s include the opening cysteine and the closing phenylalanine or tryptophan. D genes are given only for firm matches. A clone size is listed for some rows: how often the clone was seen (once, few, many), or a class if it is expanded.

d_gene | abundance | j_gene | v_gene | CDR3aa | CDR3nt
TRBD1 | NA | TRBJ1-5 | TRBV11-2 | CASSTGVHQPQHF | TGTGCCAGCAGTACAGGGGTCCATCAGCCCCAGCATTTT
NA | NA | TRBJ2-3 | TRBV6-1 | CASSEGNTQYF | TGTGCCAGCAGCGAGGGGAATACGCAGTATTTT
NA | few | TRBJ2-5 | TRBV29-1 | CSVGDGGETQYF | TGCAGCGTGGGGGACGGAGGAGAGACCCAGTACTTC
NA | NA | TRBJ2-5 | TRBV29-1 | CSVDDRWARNQETQYF | TGCAGCGTGGACGACAGGTGGGCCCGTAACCAAGAGACCCAGTACTTC
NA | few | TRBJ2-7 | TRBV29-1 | CSVEWDYEQYF | TGCAGCGTTGAATGGGATTACGAGCAGTACTTC
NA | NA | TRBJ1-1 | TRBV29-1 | CSVGRGNTEAFF | TGCAGCGTGGGGAGGGGTAACACTGAAGCTTTCTTT
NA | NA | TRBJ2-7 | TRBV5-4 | CASSLVGRSHRYEQYF | TGTGCCAGCAGCTTGGTAGGCAGGTCTCATCGGTACGAGCAGTACTTC
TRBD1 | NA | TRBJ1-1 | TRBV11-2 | CASSLDYRGYTEAFF | TGTGCCAGCAGCTTAGATTACAGGGGGTACACTGAAGCTTTCTTT
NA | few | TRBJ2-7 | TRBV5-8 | CASSFRVLSYYEQYF | TGTGCCAGCAGCTTCCGGGTCTTGTCTTACTACGAGCAGTACTTC
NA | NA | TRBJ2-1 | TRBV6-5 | CASSYSWPIHEQFF | TGTGCCAGCAGTTACTCCTGGCCGATTCATGAGCAGTTCTTC
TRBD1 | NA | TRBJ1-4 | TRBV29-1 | CSVLRQGTEKLFF | TGCAGCGTCCTCAGACAGGGTACAGAAAAACTGTTTTTT
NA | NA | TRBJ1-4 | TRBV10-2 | CASSGGANEKLFF | TGCGCCAGCAGCGGGGGGGCTAATGAAAAACTGTTTTTT
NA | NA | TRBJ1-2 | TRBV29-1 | CSVGGFYGYTF | TGCAGCGTTGGAGGTTTCTATGGCTACACCTTC
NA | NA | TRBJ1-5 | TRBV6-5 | CASRPAADARPQHF | TGTGCCAGCAGGCCCGCGGCAGACGCCCGGCCCCAGCATTTT
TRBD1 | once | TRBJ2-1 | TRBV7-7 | CASSVGTGASNEQFF | TGTGCCAGCAGCGTAGGTACAGGGGCGAGTAATGAGCAGTTCTTC
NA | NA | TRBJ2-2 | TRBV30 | CAWSPFGELFF | TGTGCCTGGAGTCCGTTCGGGGAGCTGTTTTTT
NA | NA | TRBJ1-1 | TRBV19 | CASSILLNTEAFF | TGTGCCAGTAGTATCTTACTGAACACTGAAGCTTTCTTT
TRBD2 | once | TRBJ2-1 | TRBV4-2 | CASSQDPGRAYNEQFF | TGTGCCAGCAGCCAAGATCCCGGGAGGGCCTACAATGAGCAGTTCTTC
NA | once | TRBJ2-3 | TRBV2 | CASRNTGRADTQYF | TGTGCCAGCAGGAATACAGGGAGGGCAGATACGCAGTATTTT
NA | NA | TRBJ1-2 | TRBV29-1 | CSVEDQGYGYTF | TGCAGCGTTGAAGACCAGGGCTATGGCTACACCTTC
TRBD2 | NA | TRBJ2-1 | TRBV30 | CAWKGGGNEQFF | TGTGCCTGGAAAGGCGGGGGTAATGAGCAGTTCTTC
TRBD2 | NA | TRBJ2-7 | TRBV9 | CASSKTSGAYGQYF | TGTGCCAGCAGCAAGACTAGCGGGGCCTACGGGCAGTACTTC
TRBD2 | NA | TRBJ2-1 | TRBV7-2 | CASSLAVGTSGSGNEQFF | TGTGCCAGCAGCTTAGCGGTGGGGACTAGCGGGTCTGGAAATGAGCAGTTCTTC
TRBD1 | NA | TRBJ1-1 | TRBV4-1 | CASSLPGQGMNTEAFF | TGCGCCAGCAGCCTTCCGGGACAGGGGATGAACACTGAAGCTTTCTTT
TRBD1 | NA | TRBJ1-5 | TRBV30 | CAWSGQGNQPQHF | TGTGCCTGGAGTGGACAGGGGAATCAGCCCCAGCATTTT
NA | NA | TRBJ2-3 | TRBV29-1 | CSVAKAGTSTDTQYF | TGCAGCGTTGCAAAAGCGGGCACCAGCACAGATACGCAGTATTTT
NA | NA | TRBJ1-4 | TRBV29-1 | CSVGTDSANEKLFF | TGCAGCGTTGGGACCGACAGCGCTAATGAAAAACTGTTTTTT
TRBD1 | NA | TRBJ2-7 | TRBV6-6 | CASSRDSPLHEQYF | TGTGCCAGCAGTAGGGACAGCCCACTCCACGAGCAGTACTTC
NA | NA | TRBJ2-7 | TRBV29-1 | CSVEEGGPYEQYF | TGCAGCGTTGAAGAGGGGGGGCCTTACGAGCAGTACTTC
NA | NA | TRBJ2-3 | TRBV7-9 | CASSKLGSGADTQYF | TGTGCCAGCAGCAAATTAGGTAGCGGAGCAGATACGCAGTATTTT
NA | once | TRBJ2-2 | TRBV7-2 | CASVGPSGELFF | TGTGCCAGCGTGGGGCCCTCCGGGGAGCTGTTTTTT
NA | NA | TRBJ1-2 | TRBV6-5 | CASRRLDRTYGYTF | TGTGCCAGCAGGCGACTCGACAGAACATATGGCTACACCTTC
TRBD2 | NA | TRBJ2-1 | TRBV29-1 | CSATSGRVNEQFF | TGCAGCGCCACTAGCGGGAGGGTCAATGAGCAGTTCTTC
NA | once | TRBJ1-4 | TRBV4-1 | CASSRQSTDEKLFF | TGCGCCAGCAGCCGACAGTCAACAGATGAAAAACTGTTTTTT
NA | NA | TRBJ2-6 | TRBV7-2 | CASSLAVVLTF | TGTGCCAGCAGCTTAGCGGTCGTCCTGACTTTC
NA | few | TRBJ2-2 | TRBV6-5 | CASSRQPTGELFF | TGTGCCAGCAGTCGGCAGCCCACCGGGGAGCTGTTTTTT
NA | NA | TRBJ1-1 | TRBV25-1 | CASSDTRGGTEAFF | TGTGCCAGCAGTGATACACGGGGAGGCACTGAAGCTTTCTTT
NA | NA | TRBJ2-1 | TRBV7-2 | CASSLSGAGYNEQFF | TGTGCCAGCAGCTTAAGCGGAGCGGGTTACAATGAGCAGTTCTTC
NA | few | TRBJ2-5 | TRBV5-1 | CASGARQDQETQYF | TGCGCCAGCGGGGCGAGACAGGACCAAGAGACCCAGTACTTC
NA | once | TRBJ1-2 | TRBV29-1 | CSAGGYYGYTF | TGCAGCGCTGGGGGGTACTATGGCTACACCTTC
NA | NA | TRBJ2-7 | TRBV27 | CASSHANFSTGRTVLFYEQYF | TGTGCCAGCAGTCACGCTAACTTCTCGACCGGGAGGACAGTCCTTTTCTACGAGCAGTACTTC